One sample yielded the 26 T cell receptor beta chains listed below, sequenced in a study of blood T cell repertoires in COVID-19. Generated by immunoSEQ multiplex PCR, the TCRdb table keeps only in-frame clones and is missing some. The sample records more than 95,000 clones, 82% being singletons. What was sequenced was peripheral blood. These receptors all come from a man aged 60 to 75 with acute or convalescent COVID-19.

The V and J genes are TRBV19 and TRBJ1-5; 8 nucleotides line up with TRBD1. V lost 7 bases to trimming and J lost 2 bases; unmatched junction nucleotides: 10. CDR3 length: 16 amino acids. Germline V gene sequence: CDR1 LNHDA, CDR2 SQIVND (reference sequence). In DNA, the CDR3 is TGTGCCAGTACCCCCCAGGGGGCGACCCGCAATCAGCCCCAGCATTTT. This codes for CASTPQGATRNQPQHF.

This chain connects TRBV6-5 to TRBJ2-1, with TRBD2 identical over 10 bases. Germline lookup yields CDR1 MNHEY and CDR2 SVGAGI. The CDR3 spans 13 residues. The trim removed 8 bases at V and 6 bases at J, leaving 4 bases unmatched. The CDR3 loop is CASLLAGANEQFF. The CDR3 DNA is TGTGCCAGCTTGCTAGCGGGAGCCAATGAGCAGTTCTTC.

The V and J genes are TRBV7-6 and TRBJ1-5, with D possibly matching TRBD1 (6 bases). The CDR3 covers 16 residues. The V and J ends lost 2 bases and 3 bases respectively, with 14 bases between them. Germline V gene data show CDR1 as SGHVS and CDR2 as FNYEAQ. The CDR3: CASSLNTGKFNQPQHF. The CDR3 DNA reads as TGTGCCAGCAGCTTAAATACAGGGAAGTTCAATCAGCCCCAGCATTTT.

This rearrangement joins TRBV9 to TRBJ1-1, with 10 bases fitting TRBD1. The CDR3 totals 15 residues. Germline values: CDR1 SGDLS, CDR2 YYNGEE. V was pared by 2 bases and J by 5 bases, with 6 bases of the junction left unmatched. The CDR3 loop is CASSVGGTGATEAFF. The CDR3 DNA sequence: TGTGCCAGCAGCGTTGGGGGGACAGGGGCAACTGAAGCTTTCTTT. The entire variable domain, with the rest obtained from reference TRBV9 and TRBJ1-1, is as follows: DSGVTQTPKHLITATGQRVTLRCSPRSGDLSVYWYQQSLDQGLQFLIQYYNGEERAKGNILERFSAQQFPDLHSELNLSSLELGDSALYFCASSVGGTGATEAFFGQGTRLTVV.

The rearrangement uses TRBV2 and TRBJ1-5; D remains ambiguous. Looked up from germline, CDR1 is SNHLY and CDR2 is FYNNEI. The germline V and J ends were trimmed by 3 bases and 3 bases, with 9 bases remaining between them. The CDR3 is 14 amino acids. For the CDR3, the DNA is TGTGCCAGCAGTGAGGGCAACCTCAATCAGCCCCAGCATTTT. It is translated as CASSEGNLNQPQHF.

The rearrangement links TRBV9 to TRBJ1-2; tentative D call: TRBD1 (5 bases). The CDR3 has 15 amino acids. With 0 bases removed from V and 7 bases from J, the gap between germline ends came to 16 bases. The germline CDR1 and CDR2 sequences are SGDLS and YYNGEE. CDR3 coding DNA: TGTGCCAGCAGCGTAGTATCTCAGGGAAATTTTGGCTACACCTTC. Translated, it gives CASSVVSQGNFGYTF.

V gene TRBV7-8 combines with J gene TRBJ2-3; the match to TRBD2 covers 9 bases. CDR1 is SGHVS, CDR2 FQNEAQ, per germline. This CDR3 is 15 amino acids long. V was clipped by 2 bases and J by 5 bases; unmatched bases: 5. CDR3 protein: CASSLLAGLGDTQYF. In nucleotides, the CDR3 is TGTGCCAGCAGCTTACTAGCGGGGCTCGGAGATACGCAGTATTTT.

V gene TRBV7-3 combines with J gene TRBJ2-1; 9 positions agree with TRBD2. The CDR3 contains 14 residues. The germline CDR1 and CDR2 sequences are SGHTA and FQGTGA. Losses at the gene ends were 5 bases for V and 8 bases for J; bases not matched to a gene: 7. CDR3: CASSSGTSLYEQFF. The CDR3 DNA follows: TGTGCCAGCAGCAGCGGGACTAGCCTCTATGAGCAGTTCTTC.

The chain recombines TRBV2 with TRBJ1-4; D is unclear. Germline lookup yields CDR1 SNHLY and CDR2 FYNNEI. CDR3 size: 14 residues. Trimming left V 3 bases short and J 3 bases short, with 8 bases between. CDR3 sequence reads: CASSDPVANEKLFF. DNA of the CDR3: TGTGCCAGCAGTGACCCGGTTGCTAATGAAAAACTGTTTTTT.

The rearrangement uses TRBV5-4 and TRBJ1-1; D is undetermined. Trimming removed 0 bases from V and 1 base from J, with 7 bases in between. This CDR3 region has 14 residues. CDR1 SGHNT and CDR2 YYREEE come from the germline V gene (reference sequence). The CDR3 region is CASSLEQTNTEAFF. CDR3 in DNA: TGTGCCAGCAGCTTGGAACAGACGAACACTGAAGCTTTCTTT.

The rearrangement links TRBV30 to TRBJ1-4, with 7 nucleotides matching TRBD1. V trimming: 6 bases; J trimming: 7 bases; junction bases outside the gene matches: 8. The CDR3 has 13 amino acids. Germline CDR1 and CDR2: GTSNPN and SVGIG (reference sequence). CDR3 nucleotide sequence: TGTGCCTGCATACCAGGGGGTGTTGAAAAACTGTTTTTT. Its protein is CACIPGGVEKLFF.

J is TRBJ2-7 and V is TRBV6-9; perhaps TRBD1 as D (6 bases). The CDR3 covers 13 residues. CDR1 MNHGY and CDR2 SVAAGI come from the germline V gene. V was clipped by 10 bases and J by 3 bases, with 16 bases between them. CDR3 sequence reads: CANPDSNFYEQYF. The DNA for the CDR3 is TGTGCCAACCCGGACAGCAACTTCTACGAGCAGTACTTC.

This clone came up a few times. This sequence joins TRBV10-2 and TRBJ1-6; D gene unclear. The CDR3 spans 12 residues. Germline CDR1 WSHSY, CDR2 SAAADI. The V end lost 6 bases, the J end lost 14 bases, and 14 bases lay between the germline ends. As DNA, the CDR3 is TGCGCCAGCAGCGGGTCTCTCGGGACCCTCCACTTT. Protein: CASSGSLGTLHF.

CDR3 sequence: CASSQVQPTTGELFF. The CDR3 nucleotides are TGCGCCAGCAGCCAAGTGCAGCCGACTACCGGGGAGCTGTTTTTT. The genes are TRBV4-3 and TRBJ2-2; D uncertain. The CDR3 is 15 residues long. V dropped 1 base and J dropped 5 bases, with 11 bases sitting between them. Looked up from germline, CDR1 is LGHNA and CDR2 is YSLEER.

This clone was observed a few times. The chain has TRBV18 and TRBJ2-2; 10 nucleotides line up with TRBD2. The CDR3 is made up of 18 amino acids. The germline V gene has CDR1 KGHSH and CDR2 LQKENI. With V trimmed by 2 bases and J by 5 bases, 11 bases remained unmatched. Written as DNA, the CDR3 is TGTGCCAGCTCACCATCGGTTACTAGCGGGATGGGAACCGGGGAGCTGTTTTTT. It specifies CASSPSVTSGMGTGELFF.

This clone has more than one count but fewer than ten. The chain combines TRBV5-8 with TRBJ1-4; D is unclear. Germline CDR1 is SGHTS and CDR2 is YDEGEE. The CDR3 spans 13 residues. Trimming removed 1 base at V and 7 bases at J, with 8 bases between. The CDR3 sequence is CASSLTSGEKLFF. In nucleotides, the CDR3 is TGTGCCAGCAGCTTGACGTCGGGTGAAAAACTGTTTTTT.

V gene TRBV6-5 combines with J gene TRBJ1-1, with 7 bases aligning to TRBD1. Germline V gene lookup returns CDR1 MNHEY and CDR2 SVGAGI. The V gene end was trimmed by 6 bases and the J gene end by 0 bases; junction bases not matched to a gene: 7. CDR3 length: 15 residues. The CDR3 loop reads CASRFSGGMNTEAFF. CDR3 nucleotide sequence: TGTGCCAGCAGATTCTCAGGGGGTATGAACACTGAAGCTTTCTTT.

This chain connects TRBV28 to TRBJ2-1; weak D call: TRBD2 (5 bases). This CDR3 is built from 12 residues. Germline V CDR1 and CDR2: MDHEN, SYDVKM. Trimming took off 6 bases at V and 8 bases at J, with 11 bases between the two ends. The CDR3 coding sequence is TGTGCCAGCAGGGGAACTAGGCATGAGCAGTTCTTC. Translated, it gives CASRGTRHEQFF.

The chain recombines TRBV5-6 with TRBJ2-1, with 7 positions matching TRBD1. V trimming: 0 bases; J trimming: 2 bases; junction bases outside the gene matches: 5. The CDR3 covers 16 residues. CDR1 and CDR2 (germline): SGHDT, YYEEEE. CDR3 bases: TGTGCCAGCAGCTTGGGGGACAGACAAACCTACAATGAGCAGTTCTTC. This encodes CASSLGDRQTYNEQFF.

The chain uses TRBV4-2 and TRBJ2-2; possible D gene TRBD2, 5 bases. CDR3 length: 16 residues. The V end was cut by 4 bases, the J end by 0 bases, with 12 bases between. Germline V CDR1 and CDR2: LGHNA, YNFKEQ. CDR3 protein: CASSRSSGANTGELFF. CDR3 bases: TGTGCCAGCAGCCGGAGTTCCGGGGCGAACACCGGGGAGCTGTTTTTT.

This rearrangement joins TRBV6-6 to TRBJ2-1; 9 nucleotides agree with TRBD2. The CDR3 length is 14 residues. Losses at the gene ends were 4 bases for V and 6 bases for J; bases not matched to a gene: 4. Germline assignment: CDR1 MNHNY and CDR2 SVGAGI (reference sequence). CDR3 in DNA: TGTGCCAGCAGTTCTAGCGGGACCCTCAATGAGCAGTTCTTC. Encoded protein: CASSSSGTLNEQFF.

The V gene is TRBV11-1, the J gene TRBJ2-1, with D possibly TRBD2 on 6 matching bases. This CDR3 is built from 14 residues. Germline CDR1 and CDR2: SGHAT and FQDESV (reference sequence). V gave up 0 bases and J gave up 10 bases, with 13 bases separating them. This chain's CDR3 is CASSLAGGRKEQFF. CDR3 nucleotide sequence: TGTGCCAGCAGCTTAGCGGGGGGTCGAAAAGAGCAGTTCTTC.

The rearrangement joins TRBV7-3 to TRBJ1-1; D is possibly TRBD1 (5 bases). The CDR3 runs to 13 residues. Germline V CDR1 and CDR2: SGHTA, FQGTGA. Trimming took off 6 bases at V and 5 bases at J, with 13 bases between the two ends. The CDR3 loop reads CASSTQEGTEAFF. CDR3 in DNA: TGTGCCAGCAGTACTCAGGAGGGGACTGAAGCTTTCTTT.

The chain combines TRBV19 with TRBJ2-3; 8 bases line up with TRBD1. The CDR3 consists of 18 residues. Per the germline V gene, CDR1 is LNHDA and CDR2 is SQIVND (reference sequence). V dropped 1 base and J dropped 8; count of bases not matched to a gene: 17. CDR3 sequence: CASSIARPGTGRLVTQYF. For the CDR3, the DNA is TGTGCCAGTAGTATAGCAAGGCCCGGGACAGGTCGTTTAGTTACGCAGTATTTT. Full variable domain (outside the CDR3, taken from reference TRBV19 and TRBJ2-3): DGGITQSPKYLFRKEGQNVTLSCEQNLNHDAMYWYRQDPGQGLRLIYYSQIVNDFQKGDIAEGYSVSREKKESFPLTVTSAQKNPTAFYLCASSIARPGTGRLVTQYFGPGTRLTVL.

The chain recombines TRBV7-2 with TRBJ2-1; 10 bases fit TRBD2. CDR3 length: 15 amino acids. Germline CDR1 is SGHTA and CDR2 is FQGNSA. V dropped 5 bases and J dropped 5; count of bases not matched to a gene: 6. The CDR3 loop is CASSLTSGVNNEQFF. Written as DNA, the CDR3 is TGTGCCAGCAGCCTAACTAGCGGGGTAAACAATGAGCAGTTCTTC.

The chain is built from TRBV11-2 and TRBJ1-1; maybe TRBD1 (6 bases). This CDR3 has 12 amino acids. CDR1 and CDR2 from the germline V gene are SGHAT and FQNNGV. V lost 3 bases and J 5 bases, leaving 7 bases between the germline ends. The CDR3 reads CASSLTGTEAFF. As DNA, the CDR3 is TGTGCCAGCAGCTTGACAGGTACTGAAGCTTTCTTT.